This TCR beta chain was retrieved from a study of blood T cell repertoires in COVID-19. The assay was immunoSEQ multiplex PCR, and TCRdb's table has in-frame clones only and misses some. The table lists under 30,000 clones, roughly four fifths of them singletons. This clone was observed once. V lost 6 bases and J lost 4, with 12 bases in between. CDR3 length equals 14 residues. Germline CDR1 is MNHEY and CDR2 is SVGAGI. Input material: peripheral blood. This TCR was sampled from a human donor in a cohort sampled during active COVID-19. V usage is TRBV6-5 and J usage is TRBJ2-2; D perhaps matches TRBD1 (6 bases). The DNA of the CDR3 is TGTGCCAGCAGCCTCTTGACAGGCACCGGGGAGCTGTTTTTT. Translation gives CASSLLTGTGELFF.